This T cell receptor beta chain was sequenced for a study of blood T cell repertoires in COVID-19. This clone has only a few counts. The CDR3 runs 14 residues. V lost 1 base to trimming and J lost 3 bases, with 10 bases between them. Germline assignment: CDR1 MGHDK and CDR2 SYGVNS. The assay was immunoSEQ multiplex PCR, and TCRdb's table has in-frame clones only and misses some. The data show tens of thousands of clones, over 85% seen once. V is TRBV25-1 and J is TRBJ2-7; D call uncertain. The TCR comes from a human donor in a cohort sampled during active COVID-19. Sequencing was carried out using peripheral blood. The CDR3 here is CASSESGGLYEQYF. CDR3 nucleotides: TGTGCCAGCAGTGAATCCGGTGGGCTCTACGAGCAGTACTTC.